This T cell receptor beta chain was recorded in a study of Ad26.COV2.S vaccination and SARS-CoV-2 variants. For the study at large: Ad26.COV2.S given intramuscularly, once or twice 56 days apart.

Treatment denoted: 15 to 20 received Ad26.COV2.S at low or high dose, single or two shots; about 5 received placebo; per-sample allocation not given. Specimens were obtained on day 63 following the first vaccine or placebo injection. Ad26.COV2.S expressed prefusion-stabilized spike from the original Wuhan strain. The protocol was immunoSEQ multiplex PCR, while the TCRdb copy is restricted to in-frame clones and leaves out a portion. Of a few hundred thousand clones in the sample, 83% were seen once. The CDR3 loop spans 13 amino acids. V dropped 8 bases and J dropped 5; count of bases not matched to a gene: 7. Per the germline V gene, CDR1 is KGHSH and CDR2 is LQKENI.

The sequence was obtained from a person aged 18-60 years who received the Ad26.COV2.S COVID-19 vaccine or a placebo. This chain joins TRBV18 and TRBJ2-5; 8 positions match TRBD1. Sequences were derived from peripheral blood, sampled in a trial of Ad26.COV2.S vaccine versus placebo. This CDR3 reads CASAPGGRETQYF. The CDR3 DNA sequence: TGTGCCAGCGCCCCAGGGGGCAGGGAGACCCAGTACTTC. Full variable domain (outside the CDR3, taken from reference TRBV18 and TRBJ2-5): NAGVMQNPRHLVRRRGQEARLRCSPMKGHSHVYWYRQLPEEGLKFMVYLQKENIIDESGMPKERFSAEFPKEGPSILRIQQVVRGDSAAYFCASAPGGRETQYFGPGTRLLVL.